This passage covers 10 T cell receptor beta chains from one sample sequenced in a study of beta chain features in type 1 diabetes. Of the isolated RNA, all was reverse transcribed, and so the sequenced material was expressed TCRB transcripts. Here immunoSEQ multiplex PCR was the method, and the copy in TCRdb shows in-frame clones only, minus some. The sample includes 350,000 to 450,000 clones, approximately 15% of them seen just once. The sample consisted of naive CD4+ T cells from blood. These receptor sequences come from a man aged 25-45 years in good health.

V usage is TRBV20-1 and J usage is TRBJ1-2; possibly TRBD1 for D (5 bases). CDR1 and CDR2 (germline): DFQATT, SNEGSKA (reference sequence). Deletions cut 6 bases from V and 7 bases from J, with 12 bases between. CDR3 length equals 11 residues. The CDR3 DNA reads as TGCAGTGCATCCAGGGAGGGTGGCTACACCTTC. Its protein is CSASREGGYTF.

The table lists this clone with a few counts. The chain links TRBV7-9 to TRBJ2-1; D uncertain. Germline V CDR1 and CDR2: SEHNR, FQNEAQ (reference sequence). The CDR3 loop spans 15 amino acids. With 0 bases removed from V and 6 bases from J, the gap between germline ends came to 12 bases. The CDR3 region is CASSLAHGVRNEQFF. CDR3 DNA: TGTGCCAGCAGCTTAGCGCATGGGGTACGCAATGAGCAGTTCTTC.

This clone was observed a few times. This chain links TRBV6-5 with TRBJ2-7, with 8 nucleotides matching TRBD2. The germline CDR1 and CDR2 sequences are MNHEY and SVGAGI. After removal of 5 bases from V and 7 bases from J, the junction contained 7 bases not matched to a gene. CDR3 size: 13 residues. The CDR3 DNA reads as TGTGCCAGCAGTAAAGCGGGAGTGGGGGAGCAGTACGTC. This translates into CASSKAGVGEQYV.

This clone was seen a handful of times. The chain couples TRBV9 to TRBJ2-7, with D perhaps TRBD2 (7 bases). CDR3 length equals 14 residues. Germline V gives CDR1 SGDLS, CDR2 YYNGEE. Trimming stripped 5 bases from V and 3 bases from J, with 15 bases between. This CDR3 is CASSSQGGGYEQYF. CDR3 coding DNA: TGTGCCAGCAGTTCTCAGGGAGGGGGCTACGAGCAGTACTTC.

This clone was recorded a few times. The V and J genes are TRBV23-1 and TRBJ2-7, with TRBD1 identical over 7 bases. TRBV23-1 is designated an ORF whose function remains uncertain. The CDR3 has 17 residues. Germline trimming cut 0 bases from V and 4 bases from J; bases unmatched to any gene: 12. The CDR3 DNA sequence: TGCGCCAGCAGTCAATCGGTAGAGGACAGGCCCTTATACGAGCAGTACGTC. The encoded protein is CASSQSVEDRPLYEQYV.

This clone showed up just a few times. This chain connects TRBV7-9 to TRBJ1-1; D call uncertain. This CDR3 comprises 14 residues. Looked up from germline, CDR1 is SEHNR and CDR2 is FQNEAQ (reference sequence). Trimming took 3 bases from V and 3 from J, leaving 11 bases between them. The CDR3 protein is CASSFIITDTEAFF. The CDR3 nucleotides are TGTGCCAGCAGCTTTATAATTACGGACACTGAAGCTTTCTTT.

This clone showed up just a few times. The V gene is TRBV4-1, the J gene TRBJ1-6; D call uncertain. The CDR3 has 17 amino acids. The V end was cut by 1 base, the J end by 10 bases, with 20 bases between. Looked up from germline, CDR1 is MGHRA and CDR2 is YSYEKL. DNA of the CDR3: TGCGCCAGCAGCCAAGCTTATAGTCGTGCAACTGGATCACCCCTCCACTTT. This encodes CASSQAYSRATGSPLHF.

There are a few counts of this clone. The genes are TRBV29-1 and TRBJ1-4, with D unclear. Germline V gene sequence: CDR1 SQVTM, CDR2 ANQGSEA. V was pared by 0 bases and J by 4 bases, with 3 bases between. The CDR3 is made up of 12 amino acids. The CDR3 loop reads CSVEEGNEKLFF. CDR3 sequence (DNA): TGCAGCGTTGAAGAAGGTAATGAAAAACTGTTTTTT.

This clone occurred a few times. Different DNA sequences within this sample yield the same CDR3. The chain uses TRBV4-3 and TRBJ1-2; 7 positions agree with TRBD1. CDR3 length: 14 amino acids. Germline CDR1 LGHNA, CDR2 YSLEER. J lost 3 bases, V lost 0 bases, and 1 base had no gene match. In DNA form, the CDR3 reads TGCGCCAGCAGCCAAGACGACAGGGACTATGGCTACACCTTC. The encoded protein is CASSQDDRDYGYTF.

The V gene is TRBV2, the J gene TRBJ1-5; D is unresolved. This CDR3 spans 12 amino acids. CDR1 and CDR2 from the germline V gene are SNHLY and FYNNEI. The V gene lost 10 bases and the J gene lost 0 bases, with 7 bases spanning the gap. This CDR3 is CATRASNQPQHF. The DNA for the CDR3 is TGTGCCACCAGAGCTAGCAATCAGCCCCAGCATTTT. The full variable domain, with the rest looked up from reference TRBV2 and TRBJ1-5, is EPEVTQTPSHQVTQMGQEVILRCVPISNHLYFYWYRQILGQKVEFLVSFYNNEISEKSEIFDDQFSVERPDGSNFTLKIRSTKLEDSAMYFCATRASNQPQHFGDGTRLSIL.